This T cell receptor (beta chain) was identified during a study of blood T cell repertoires in COVID-19. The assay was immunoSEQ multiplex PCR, and TCRdb's table has in-frame clones only and misses some. The top ten clones hold roughly 44% of a sample with around 35,000 clones, more than 70% of them seen once. CDR1 is LGHNA, CDR2 YSLEER, per germline. This CDR3 spans 14 amino acids. The V and J ends lost 1 base and 4 bases respectively, with 8 bases between them. The sequence was collected from a human donor in a cohort sampled during active COVID-19. The chain joins TRBV4-3 to TRBJ1-5; D is possibly TRBD1 (5 bases). The sample comprised peripheral blood. CDR3 protein: CASSQAGDNQPQHF. CDR3 bases: TGCGCCAGCAGCCAAGCGGGGGATAATCAGCCCCAGCATTTT.